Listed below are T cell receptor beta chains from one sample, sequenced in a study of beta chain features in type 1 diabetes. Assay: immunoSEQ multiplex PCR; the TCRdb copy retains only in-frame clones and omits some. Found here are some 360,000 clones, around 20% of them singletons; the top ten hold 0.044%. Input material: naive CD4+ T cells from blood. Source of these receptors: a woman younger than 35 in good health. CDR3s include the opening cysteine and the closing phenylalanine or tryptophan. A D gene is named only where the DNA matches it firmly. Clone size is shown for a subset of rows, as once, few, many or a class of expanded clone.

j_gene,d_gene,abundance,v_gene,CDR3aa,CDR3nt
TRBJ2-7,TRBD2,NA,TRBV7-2,CASSSLPRGRNPYEQYF,TGTGCCAGCAGCTCCCTACCTCGCGGGAGAAACCCCTACGAGCAGTACTTC
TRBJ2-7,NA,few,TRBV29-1,CSAGRQDSYEQYF,TGCAGCGCAGGTCGACAGGATAGCTACGAGCAGTACTTC
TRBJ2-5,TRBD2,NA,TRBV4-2,CASSSAGAGAKETQYF,TGTGCCAGCAGCTCCGCGGGAGCGGGGGCGAAAGAGACCCAGTACTTC
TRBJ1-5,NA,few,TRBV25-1,CASSESLGGIQHF,TGTGCCAGCAGTGAATCTTTGGGCGGGATCCAGCATTTT
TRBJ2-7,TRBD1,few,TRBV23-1,CASSHPEGGTGSNYEQYF,TGCGCCAGCAGTCACCCCGAAGGGGGGACAGGGAGTAACTACGAGCAGTACTTC
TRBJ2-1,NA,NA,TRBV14,CASSLSAASYNEQFF,TGTGCCAGCAGCTTGTCGGCGGCCTCCTACAATGAGCAGTTCTTC
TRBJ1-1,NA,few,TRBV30,CAWSGGTPNTEAFF,TGTGCCTGGAGTGGAGGGACACCGAACACTGAAGCTTTCTTT
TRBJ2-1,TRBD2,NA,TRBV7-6,CASSSEGLAGVYNEQFF,TGTGCCAGCAGTTCCGAGGGACTAGCGGGGGTCTACAATGAGCAGTTCTTC
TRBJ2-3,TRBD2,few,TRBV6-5,CASILREGRGDTQYF,TGTGCCAGCATTTTGCGGGAGGGCCGGGGAGATACGCAGTATTTT
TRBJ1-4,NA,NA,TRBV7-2,CASSLAGEEKLFF,TGTGCCAGCAGCTTAGCAGGGGAAGAAAAACTGTTTTTT
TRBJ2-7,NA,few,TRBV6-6,CASSSLPYEQYF,TGTGCCAGCAGTTCCCTCCCCTACGAGCAGTACTTC
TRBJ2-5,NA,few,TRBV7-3,CASSSGSQYF,TGTGCCAGCAGCTCCGGGTCCCAGTACTTC
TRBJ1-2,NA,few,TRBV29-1,CSVEGTVYGYTF,TGCAGCGTTGAAGGGACAGTCTATGGCTACACCTTC
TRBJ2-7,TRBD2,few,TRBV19,CASSIYLAGEQYF,TGTGCCAGTAGTATTTATCTAGCGGGCGAGCAGTACTTC
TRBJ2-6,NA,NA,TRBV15,CATSSQPVAVSSF,TGTGCCACCAGCAGCCAACCCGTAGCTGTCAGCTCTTTC
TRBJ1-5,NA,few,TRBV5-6,CASSRLDRSRDQPQHF,TGTGCCAGCAGCAGACTCGACAGGTCGAGGGATCAGCCCCAGCATTTT
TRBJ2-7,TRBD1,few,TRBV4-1,CASSRVPARTGPGEQYF,TGCGCCAGCAGCCGAGTCCCCGCGCGGACAGGCCCAGGCGAGCAGTACTTC
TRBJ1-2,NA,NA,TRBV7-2,CASSSALQVYGYTF,TGTGCCAGCAGCTCCGCGCTGCAGGTCTATGGCTACACCTTC
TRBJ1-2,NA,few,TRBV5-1,CASSPRDFYGYTF,TGCGCCAGCAGCCCTCGGGACTTCTATGGCTACACCTTC
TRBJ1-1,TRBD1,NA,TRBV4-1,CASSRGRDRGGEAFF,TGCGCCAGCAGCCGGGGCCGGGACAGGGGAGGGGAAGCTTTCTTT
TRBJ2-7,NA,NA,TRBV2,CASIPGERGEQYF,TGTGCCAGCATCCCAGGGGAGCGAGGCGAGCAGTACTTC
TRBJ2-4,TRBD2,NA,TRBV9,CASSVATGGQGHIQYF,TGTGCCAGCAGCGTAGCTACGGGGGGGCAGGGGCACATTCAGTACTTC
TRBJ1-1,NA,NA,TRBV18,CASSPRQGERTEAFF,TGTGCCAGCTCACCACGGCAGGGTGAAAGGACTGAAGCTTTCTTT
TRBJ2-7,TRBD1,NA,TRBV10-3,CAISGSGQGSYEQYF,TGTGCCATCAGTGGGTCGGGACAGGGATCCTACGAGCAGTACTTC
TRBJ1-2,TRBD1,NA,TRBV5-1,CASRSTGAGGYTF,TGCGCCAGCAGATCTACAGGGGCCGGCGGCTACACCTTC
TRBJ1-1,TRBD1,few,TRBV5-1,CASSTFRQGMNTEAFF,TGCGCCAGCAGCACCTTTAGACAGGGGATGAACACTGAAGCTTTCTTT
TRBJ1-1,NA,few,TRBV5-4,CASSRGFYEAFF,TGTGCCAGCAGCCGGGGATTTTATGAAGCTTTCTTT
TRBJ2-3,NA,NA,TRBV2,CASSPAADTQYF,TGTGCCAGCTCCCCTGCGGCAGATACGCAGTATTTT
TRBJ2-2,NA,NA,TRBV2,CASSPRQVNTGELFF,TGTGCCAGCAGTCCCCGACAGGTGAACACCGGGGAGCTGTTTTTT
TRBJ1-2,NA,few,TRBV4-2,CASSQDSGYYGYTF,TGTGCCAGCAGCCAAGATTCAGGGTACTATGGCTACACCTTC
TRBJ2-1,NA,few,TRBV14,CASSQGLGQFF,TGTGCCAGCAGCCAAGGGCTAGGGCAGTTCTTC
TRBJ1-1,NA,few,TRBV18,CASSPYGPQMNTEAFF,TGTGCCAGCTCACCTTATGGCCCTCAGATGAACACTGAAGCTTTCTTT
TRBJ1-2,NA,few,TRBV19,CASSPTQGLGGYTF,TGTGCCAGTAGTCCCACGCAGGGCCTCGGGGGCTACACCTTC
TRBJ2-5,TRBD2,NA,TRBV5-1,CASSPGSSGSGETQYF,TGCGCCAGCAGCCCTGGGTCTAGCGGGAGCGGAGAGACCCAGTACTTC
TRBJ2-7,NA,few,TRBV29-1,CSVSGRTYEQYF,TGCAGCGTTAGCGGGCGGACCTACGAGCAGTACTTC
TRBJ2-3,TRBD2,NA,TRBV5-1,CASSSDLGLEDIQYF,TGCGCCAGCAGCTCGGACCTAGGACTAGAAGATATTCAGTATTTT
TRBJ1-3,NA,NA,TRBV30,CAWTRQSSGNTIYF,TGTGCCTGGACTAGACAGAGCTCTGGAAACACCATATATTTT
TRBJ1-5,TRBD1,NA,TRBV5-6,CASSLGGQGANQPQHF,TGTGCCAGCAGCTTGGGGGGACAGGGGGCCAATCAGCCCCAGCATTTT
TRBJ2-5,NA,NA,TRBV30,CAWTPGPETQYF,TGTGCCTGGACCCCAGGGCCAGAGACCCAGTACTTC
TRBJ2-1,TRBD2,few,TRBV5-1,CASSFPTSGSSYNEQFF,TGCGCCAGCAGCTTCCCGACTAGCGGGAGCTCCTACAATGAGCAGTTCTTC
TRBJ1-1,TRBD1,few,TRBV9,CASSAGQDGEAFF,TGTGCCAGCAGCGCCGGACAGGACGGTGAAGCTTTCTTT
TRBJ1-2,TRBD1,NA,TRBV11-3,CASSFRTGYGYTF,TGTGCCAGCAGCTTTCGGACAGGGTACGGCTACACCTTC
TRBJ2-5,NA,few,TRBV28,CASSSGQQETQYF,TGTGCCAGCAGTTCCGGACAGCAAGAGACCCAGTACTTC
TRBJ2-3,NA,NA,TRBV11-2,CASGGNTDTQYF,TGTGCCAGCGGGGGCAACACAGATACGCAGTATTTT
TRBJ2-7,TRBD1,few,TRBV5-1,CASSLAGTGPSYEQYF,TGCGCCAGCAGCTTGGCCGGGACAGGACCCTCCTACGAGCAGTACTTC
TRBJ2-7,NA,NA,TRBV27,CASTTGDYEQYF,TGTGCCAGCACTACCGGGGACTACGAGCAGTACTTC
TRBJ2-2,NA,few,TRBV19,CASSSTRHTGELFF,TGTGCCAGTAGTTCGACTAGACACACCGGGGAGCTGTTTTTT
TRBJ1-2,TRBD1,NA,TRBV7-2,CASSLGSDRGRGYTF,TGTGCCAGCAGCTTAGGCTCGGACAGGGGACGCGGCTACACCTTC